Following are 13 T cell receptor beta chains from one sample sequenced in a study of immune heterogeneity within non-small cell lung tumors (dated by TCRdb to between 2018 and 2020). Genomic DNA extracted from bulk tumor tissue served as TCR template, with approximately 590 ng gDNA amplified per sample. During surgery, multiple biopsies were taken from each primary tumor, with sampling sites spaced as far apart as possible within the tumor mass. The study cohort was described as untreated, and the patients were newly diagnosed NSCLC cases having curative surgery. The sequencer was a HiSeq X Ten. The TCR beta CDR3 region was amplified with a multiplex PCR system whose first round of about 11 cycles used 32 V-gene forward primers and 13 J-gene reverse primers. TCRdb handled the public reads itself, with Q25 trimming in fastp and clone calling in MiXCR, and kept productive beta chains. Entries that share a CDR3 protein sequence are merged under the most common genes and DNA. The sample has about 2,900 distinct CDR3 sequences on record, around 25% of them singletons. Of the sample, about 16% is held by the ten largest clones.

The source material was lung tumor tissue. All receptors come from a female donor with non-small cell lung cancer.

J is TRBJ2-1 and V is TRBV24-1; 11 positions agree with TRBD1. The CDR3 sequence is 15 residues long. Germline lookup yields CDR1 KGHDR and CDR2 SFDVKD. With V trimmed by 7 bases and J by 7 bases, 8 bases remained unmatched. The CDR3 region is CATSRGQGAHNEQFF. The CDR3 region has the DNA TGTGCCACCAGCAGAGGACAGGGGGCGCATAATGAGCAGTTCTTC.

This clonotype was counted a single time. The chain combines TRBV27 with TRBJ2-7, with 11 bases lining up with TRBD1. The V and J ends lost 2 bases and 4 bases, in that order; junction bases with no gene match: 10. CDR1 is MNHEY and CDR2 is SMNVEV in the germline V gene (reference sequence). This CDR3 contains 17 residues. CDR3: CASSLRWGGQGVYEQYF. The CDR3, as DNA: TGTGCCAGCAGTTTACGGTGGGGGGGACAGGGGGTTTACGAGCAGTACTTC.

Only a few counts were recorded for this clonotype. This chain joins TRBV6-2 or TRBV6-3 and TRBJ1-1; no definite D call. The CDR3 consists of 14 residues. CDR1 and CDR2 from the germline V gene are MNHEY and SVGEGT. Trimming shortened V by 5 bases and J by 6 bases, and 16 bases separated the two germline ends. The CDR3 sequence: CASSNRHRYSEAFF. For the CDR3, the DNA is TGTGCCAGCAGTAACCGACACCGGTATTCTGAAGCTTTCTTT.

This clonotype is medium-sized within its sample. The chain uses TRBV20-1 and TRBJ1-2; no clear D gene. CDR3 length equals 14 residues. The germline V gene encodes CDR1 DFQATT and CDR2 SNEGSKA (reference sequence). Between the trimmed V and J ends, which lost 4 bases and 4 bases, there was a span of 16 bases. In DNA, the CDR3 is TGCAGTGCTACGAAAGGAGAGGGAATCTATGGCTACACCTTC. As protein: CSATKGEGIYGYTF.

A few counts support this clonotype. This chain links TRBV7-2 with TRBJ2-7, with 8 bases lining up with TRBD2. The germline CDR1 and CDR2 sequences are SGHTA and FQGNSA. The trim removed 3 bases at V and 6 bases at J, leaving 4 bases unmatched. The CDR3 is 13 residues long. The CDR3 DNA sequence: TGTGCCAGCAGCTTCTGGCGGGGGGTCGAGCAGTACTTC. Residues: CASSFWRGVEQYF.

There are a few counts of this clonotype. The CDR3 DNA is TGTGCCAGCAGCTTATACCTCGGGCCAGTCACCGGGGAGCTGTTTTTT. Protein sequence: CASSLYLGPVTGELFF. The chain couples TRBV7-3 to TRBJ2-2, with unresolved D. The CDR3 runs 16 residues. The germline V gene has CDR1 SGHTA and CDR2 FQGTGA. Trimming left V 2 bases short and J 4 bases short, with 14 bases between.

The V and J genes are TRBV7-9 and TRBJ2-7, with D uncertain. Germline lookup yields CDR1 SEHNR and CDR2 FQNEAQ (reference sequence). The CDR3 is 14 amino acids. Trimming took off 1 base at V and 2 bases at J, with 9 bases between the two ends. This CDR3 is CASSLVGPAYEQYF. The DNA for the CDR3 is TGTGCCAGCAGCTTAGTTGGTCCGGCCTACGAGCAGTACTTC.

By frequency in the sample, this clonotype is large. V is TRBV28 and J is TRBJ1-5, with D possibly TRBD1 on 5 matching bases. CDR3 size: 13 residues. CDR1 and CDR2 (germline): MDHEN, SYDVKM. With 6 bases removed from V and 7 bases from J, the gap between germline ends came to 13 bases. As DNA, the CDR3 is TGTGCCAGCAGGGTTGGGGGTTACCAGCCCCAGCATTTT. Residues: CASRVGGYQPQHF.

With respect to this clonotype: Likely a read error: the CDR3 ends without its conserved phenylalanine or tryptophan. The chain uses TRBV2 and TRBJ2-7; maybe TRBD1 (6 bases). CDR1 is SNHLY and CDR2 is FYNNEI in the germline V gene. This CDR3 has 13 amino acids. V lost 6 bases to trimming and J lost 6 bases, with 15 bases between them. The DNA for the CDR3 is TGTGCCAGCAGGGGAACAGGGCTCGGCGAGCAGTACCTC. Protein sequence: CASRGTGLGEQYL.

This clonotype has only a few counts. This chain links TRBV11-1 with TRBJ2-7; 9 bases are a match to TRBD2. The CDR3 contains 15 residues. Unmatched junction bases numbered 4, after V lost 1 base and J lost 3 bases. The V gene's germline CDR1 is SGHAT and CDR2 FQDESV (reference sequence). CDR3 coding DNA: TGTGCCAGCAGCTTAGTAGCGGGAGACCACTACGAGCAGTACTTC. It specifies CASSLVAGDHYEQYF.

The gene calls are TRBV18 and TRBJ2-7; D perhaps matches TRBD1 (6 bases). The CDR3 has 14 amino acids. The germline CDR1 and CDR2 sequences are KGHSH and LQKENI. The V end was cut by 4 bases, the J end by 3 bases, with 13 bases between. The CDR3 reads CASSQGDHYYEQYF. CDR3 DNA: TGTGCCAGCTCACAGGGGGACCACTACTACGAGCAGTACTTC.

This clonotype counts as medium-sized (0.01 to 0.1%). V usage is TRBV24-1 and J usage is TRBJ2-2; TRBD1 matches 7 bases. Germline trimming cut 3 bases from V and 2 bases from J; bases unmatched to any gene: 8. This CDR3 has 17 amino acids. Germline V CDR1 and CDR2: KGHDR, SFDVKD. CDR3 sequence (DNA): TGTGCCACCAGTGATCCGCATGGGACAGCAAACACCGGGGAGCTGTTTTTT. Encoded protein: CATSDPHGTANTGELFF.

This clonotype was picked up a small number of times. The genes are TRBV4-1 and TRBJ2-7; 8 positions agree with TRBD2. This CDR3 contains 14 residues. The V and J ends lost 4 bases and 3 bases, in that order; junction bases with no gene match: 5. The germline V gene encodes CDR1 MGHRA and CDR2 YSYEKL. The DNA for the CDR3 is TGCGCCAGCAGCCCCGGGGGGGGGGGCTACGAGCAGTACTTC. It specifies CASSPGGGGYEQYF.